Listed here is a single T cell receptor beta chain. The antigen remains undetermined. Assay used: immunoSEQ multiplex PCR; TCRdb lists only in-frame clones, some missing. The table lists several hundred clones, approximately 62% of them singletons. The mixed lymphocyte reaction cells were held in coculture (37°C) for six to seven days. The record originates from a study of siplizumab effects on memory and regulatory T cells. Germline V CDR1 and CDR2: LNHDA, SQIVND (reference sequence). V was clipped by 4 bases and J by 4 bases, with 17 bases between them. The CDR3 runs to 16 residues. The sample consisted of CFSE-low (dividing) CD4+ T cells sorted from an allogeneic mixed lymphocyte reaction. This sequence was found in a human donor in good health; the cells came from an allogeneic mixed lymphocyte reaction. The chain combines TRBV19 with TRBJ1-5, with D possibly matching TRBD1 (5 bases). The CDR3 sequence is CASSNGGRGKNQPQHF. Here the CDR3 DNA reads TGTGCCAGTAGTAATGGGGGGAGGGGTAAAAATCAGCCCCAGCATTTT.